These 13 T cell receptor beta chains were sequenced from one sample in a study of regulatory T cells in long-lasting Graves disease. Time point of the sample: newly diagnosed GD, antithyroid drugs for less than 3 months. PBMC RNA was the source of the TCR library. Library construction for TCR beta used iRepertoire HTBI primers and Arm-PCR of CDR3 regions. A single record per CDR3 protein comes from TCRdb applying MiXCR to the multiplex PCR reads. The table shows about 610,000 distinct CDR3 sequences, with roughly 16% occurring only once. The data were also submitted as part of a second study, on T cells in Graves' hyperthyroidism and ophthalmopathy.

This sample comprised peripheral blood mononuclear cells (PBMCs), obtained at new diagnosis, from a patient treated with antithyroid drugs. All receptors derive from a man younger than 30 with Graves disease.

The V and J genes are TRBV4-1 and TRBJ2-3; D may be TRBD2 (5 bases). The CDR3 loop spans 16 amino acids. Germline lookup yields CDR1 MGHRA and CDR2 YSYEKL. V shed 0 bases and J shed 1 base, with 11 bases lying between them. Written as DNA, the CDR3 is TGCGCCAGCAGCCAAGAAGTATCCGGGGGCACAGATACGCAGTATTTT. Residues: CASSQEVSGGTDTQYF.

DNA for the CDR3: TGCGCCAGCAGCTTGGAGGGGACATTCACAGATACGCAGTATTTT. Residues: CASSLEGTFTDTQYF. The chain carries TRBV5-1 and TRBJ2-3, with D perhaps matching TRBD1 (6 bases). Trimming shortened V by 0 bases and J by 2 bases, and 10 bases separated the two germline ends. CDR1 and CDR2 (germline): SGHRS, YFSETQ. This CDR3 contains 15 residues.

This clonotype was seen repeatedly, ten times or more. This chain connects TRBV28 to TRBJ2-1, with D perhaps given as TRBD1 or TRBD2 (5 bases each). This CDR3 comprises 12 residues. CDR1 is MDHEN and CDR2 is SYDVKM in the germline V gene. The ends were cut back, 6 bases at V and 9 bases at J, with 12 bases in the middle. CDR3 protein: CASSHGGFEQFF. The CDR3 nucleotides read TGTGCCAGCAGCCATGGGGGTTTTGAGCAGTTCTTC.

This clonotype was recorded many times. J is TRBJ2-7 and V is TRBV2; D is unclear. V was shortened by 3 bases and J by 3 bases, with 6 bases between the two germline ends. The CDR3 consists of 12 residues. In germline, CDR1 is SNHLY, CDR2 FYNNEI. Here the CDR3 reads CASSDISYEQYF. The CDR3 nucleotides are TGTGCCAGCAGTGATATAAGCTACGAGCAGTACTTC.

A note on this clonotype: A read error is possible here, since a much larger clone lies one base away. In nucleotides, the CDR3 is TGCAGCGTTAGGGCAGGGCTGGCATACGAGCAGTACTTC. This translates into CSVRAGLAYEQYF. The chain employs TRBV29-1 and TRBJ2-7, with D tentatively TRBD1 (5 bases). Trimming took 5 bases from V and 4 from J, leaving 15 bases between them. The CDR3 loop spans 13 amino acids. CDR1 SQVTM and CDR2 ANQGSEA come from the germline V gene.

This clonotype was counted at least ten times. The rearrangement links TRBV11-2 to TRBJ2-7; D remains ambiguous. CDR1 is SGHAT and CDR2 is FQNNGV in the germline V gene. This CDR3 has 12 residues. V dropped 5 bases and J dropped 1 base, with 6 bases sitting between them. In DNA, the CDR3 is TGTGCCAGCAGCGCCCGGTCCTACGAGCAGTACTTC. It yields the protein CASSARSYEQYF.

This clonotype was counted ten times or more. The CDR3 reads CASSPRSTSGSLGDEQFF. Written as DNA, the CDR3 is TGTGCCAGCAGCCCTCGATCGACTAGCGGGTCCCTAGGCGATGAGCAGTTCTTC. The chain has TRBV7-9 and TRBJ2-1; TRBD2 aligns across 10 bases. With 5 bases clipped from V and 8 bases from J, the junction kept 18 bases outside the gene matches. Per the germline V gene, CDR1 is SEHNR and CDR2 is FQNEAQ (reference sequence). CDR3 length: 18 residues.

The chain is built from TRBV7-9 and TRBJ2-5; 9 bases align to TRBD1. The CDR3 is 15 residues long. The germline V gene encodes CDR1 SEHNR and CDR2 FQNEAQ (reference sequence). Trimming removed 8 bases from V and 4 bases from J; junction bases left unmatched: 11. The DNA of the CDR3 is TGTGCCAGCCAGAACCAGGGACAGGGAAGAGAGACCCAGTACTTC. It specifies CASQNQGQGRETQYF.

V is TRBV7-9 and J is TRBJ2-5; 7 bases are a match to TRBD1. The CDR3 runs 15 residues. The V gene end was trimmed by 5 bases and the J gene end by 5 bases; junction bases not matched to a gene: 11. Germline V gene sequence: CDR1 SEHNR, CDR2 FQNEAQ (reference sequence). The CDR3: CASSILRQGRETQYF. DNA of the CDR3: TGTGCCAGCAGCATCCTCAGACAGGGTCGCGAGACCCAGTACTTC. Combining the CDR3 with reference TRBV7-9 and TRBJ2-5 gives the whole variable domain DTGVSQNPRHKITKRGQNVTFRCDPISEHNRLYWYRQTLGQGPEFLTYFQNEAQLEKSRLLSDRFSAERPKGSFSTLEIQRTEQGDSAMYLCASSILRQGRETQYFGPGTRLLVL.

There are many counts of this clonotype. The rearrangement uses TRBV2 and TRBJ1-4; 8 bases fit TRBD1. The CDR3 spans 15 residues. V was clipped by 6 bases and J by 8 bases; unmatched bases: 11. Germline-derived CDR1 and CDR2 are SNHLY and FYNNEI. The CDR3 region is CASSGGTGLDEKLFF. CDR3 DNA: TGTGCCAGCAGCGGGGGGACAGGACTGGACGAAAAACTGTTTTTT. Based on the CDR3 plus reference TRBV2 and TRBJ1-4, the full variable domain is EPEVTQTPSHQVTQMGQEVILRCVPISNHLYFYWYRQILGQKVEFLVSFYNNEISEKSEIFDDQFSVERPDGSNFTLKIRSTKLEDSAMYFCASSGGTGLDEKLFFGSGTQLSVL.

This clonotype was observed many times. The chain recombines TRBV7-9 with TRBJ2-5; 8 positions agree with TRBD2. J gave up 3 bases and V 0 bases, and 3 bases lay outside the gene matches. This CDR3 has 15 amino acids. Germline V gives CDR1 SEHNR, CDR2 FQNEAQ (reference sequence). CDR3 in DNA: TGTGCCAGCAGCTTAGCGACGGGAGGGGAAGAGACCCAGTACTTC. Amino acid sequence: CASSLATGGEETQYF.

The rearrangement uses TRBV2 and TRBJ1-6; 8 nucleotides align to TRBD1. The CDR3 sequence is 15 residues long. Trimming cost V 7 bases and J 11 bases; bases outside gene matches: 13. Germline values: CDR1 SNHLY, CDR2 FYNNEI. The CDR3 loop reads CASTRQGQGRTPLHF. For the CDR3, the DNA is TGTGCCAGCACCAGACAAGGACAGGGAAGGACACCCCTCCACTTT.

This clonotype has at least ten counts. The genes are TRBV6-2 or TRBV6-3 and TRBJ2-1; 9 nucleotides agree with TRBD2. V lost 5 bases and J lost 0; bases outside the gene matches: 8. From germline, CDR1 is MNHEY and CDR2 SVGEGT. The CDR3 is 17 amino acids. CDR3 amino acids: CASSETSGYPSYNEQFF. DNA for the CDR3: TGTGCCAGCAGTGAAACTAGCGGGTACCCCTCCTACAATGAGCAGTTCTTC.